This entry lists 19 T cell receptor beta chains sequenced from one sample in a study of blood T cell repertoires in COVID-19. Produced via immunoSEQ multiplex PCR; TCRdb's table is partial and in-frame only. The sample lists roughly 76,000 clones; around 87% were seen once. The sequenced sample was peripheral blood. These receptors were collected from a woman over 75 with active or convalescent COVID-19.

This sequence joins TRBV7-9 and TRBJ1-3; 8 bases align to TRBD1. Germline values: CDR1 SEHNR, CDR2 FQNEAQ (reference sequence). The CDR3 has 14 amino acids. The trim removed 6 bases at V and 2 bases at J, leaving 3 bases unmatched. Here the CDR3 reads CASRTDRAGNTIYF. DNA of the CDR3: TGTGCCAGCAGGACGGACAGGGCTGGAAACACCATATATTTT. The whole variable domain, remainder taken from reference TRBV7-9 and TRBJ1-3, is DTGVSQNPRHKITKRGQNVTFRCDPISEHNRLYWYRQTLGQGPEFLTYFQNEAQLEKSRLLSDRFSAERPKGSFSTLEIQRTEQGDSAMYLCASRTDRAGNTIYFGEGSWLTVV.

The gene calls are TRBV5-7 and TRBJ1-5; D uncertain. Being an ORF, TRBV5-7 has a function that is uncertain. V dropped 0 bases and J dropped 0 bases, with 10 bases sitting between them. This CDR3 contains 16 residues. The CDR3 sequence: CASSLAIARSNQPQHF. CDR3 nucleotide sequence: TGTGCCAGCAGCTTGGCCATAGCCCGTAGCAATCAGCCCCAGCATTTT.

The CDR3 protein is CASSEGQHILSPLHF. CDR3 DNA sequence: TGTGCCAGCAGTGAGGGACAGCATATACTTTCACCCCTCCACTTT. The V and J genes are TRBV2 and TRBJ1-6; 7 positions match TRBD1. Germline V gene data show CDR1 as SNHLY and CDR2 as FYNNEI. The CDR3 spans 15 residues. V shed 3 bases and J 9 bases; nucleotides not matched to a gene: 8.

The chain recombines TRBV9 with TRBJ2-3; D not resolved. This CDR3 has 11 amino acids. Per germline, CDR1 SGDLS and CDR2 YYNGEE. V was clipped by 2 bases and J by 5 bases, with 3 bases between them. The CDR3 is CASSVLDTQYF. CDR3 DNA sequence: TGTGCCAGCAGCGTCCTAGATACGCAGTATTTT.

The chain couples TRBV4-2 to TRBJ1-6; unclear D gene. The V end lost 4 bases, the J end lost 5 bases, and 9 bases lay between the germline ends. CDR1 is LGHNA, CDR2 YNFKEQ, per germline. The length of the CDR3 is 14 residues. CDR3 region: CASSPQADNSPLHF. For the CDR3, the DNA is TGTGCCAGCAGCCCCCAGGCAGATAATTCACCCCTCCACTTT.

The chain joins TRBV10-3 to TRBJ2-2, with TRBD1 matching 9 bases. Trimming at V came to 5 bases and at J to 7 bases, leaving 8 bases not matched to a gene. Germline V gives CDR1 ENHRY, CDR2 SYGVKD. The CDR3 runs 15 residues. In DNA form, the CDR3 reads TGTGCCATCAGTACAACAGGGGGCGACATCGGGGAGCTGTTTTTT. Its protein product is CAISTTGGDIGELFF.

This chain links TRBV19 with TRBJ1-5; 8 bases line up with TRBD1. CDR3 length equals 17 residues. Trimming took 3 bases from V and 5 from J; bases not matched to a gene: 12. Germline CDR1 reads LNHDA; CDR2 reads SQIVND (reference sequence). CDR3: CASSIVSGGLWDQPQHF. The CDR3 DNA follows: TGTGCCAGTAGTATTGTATCAGGGGGCCTGTGGGATCAGCCCCAGCATTTT.

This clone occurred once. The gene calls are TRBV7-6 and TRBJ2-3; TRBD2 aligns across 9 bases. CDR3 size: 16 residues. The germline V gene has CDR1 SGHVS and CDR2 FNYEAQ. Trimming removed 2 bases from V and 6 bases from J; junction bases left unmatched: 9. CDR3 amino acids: CASSLIGGGAFDTQYF. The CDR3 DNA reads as TGTGCCAGCAGCTTAATCGGCGGGGGGGCCTTCGATACGCAGTATTTT.

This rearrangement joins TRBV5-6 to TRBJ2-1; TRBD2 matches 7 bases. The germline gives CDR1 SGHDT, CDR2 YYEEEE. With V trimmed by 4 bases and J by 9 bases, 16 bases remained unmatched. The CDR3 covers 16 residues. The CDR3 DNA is TGTGCCAGCAGCCCGAAACGGAGGCGGGGGTCTCGTGAGCAGTTCTTC. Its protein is CASSPKRRRGSREQFF.

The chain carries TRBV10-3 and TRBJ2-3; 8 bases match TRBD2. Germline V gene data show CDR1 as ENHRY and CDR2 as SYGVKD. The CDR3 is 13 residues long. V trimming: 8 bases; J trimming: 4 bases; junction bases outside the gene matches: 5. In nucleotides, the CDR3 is TGTGCCATCGCGGGAGGTGTCGCAGATACGCAGTATTTT. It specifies CAIAGGVADTQYF.

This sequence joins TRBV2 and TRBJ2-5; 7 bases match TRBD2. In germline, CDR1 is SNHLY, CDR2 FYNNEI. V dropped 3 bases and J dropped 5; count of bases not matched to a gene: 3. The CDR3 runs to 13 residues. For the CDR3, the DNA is TGTGCCAGCAGTGAGGGGGGGTATGAGACCCAGTACTTC. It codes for CASSEGGYETQYF.

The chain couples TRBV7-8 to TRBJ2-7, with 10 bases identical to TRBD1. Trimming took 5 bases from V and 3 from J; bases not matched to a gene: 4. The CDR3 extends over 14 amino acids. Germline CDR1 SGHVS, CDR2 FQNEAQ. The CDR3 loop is CASSRGQGGYEQYF. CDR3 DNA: TGTGCCAGCAGCCGAGGACAGGGGGGCTACGAGCAGTACTTC.

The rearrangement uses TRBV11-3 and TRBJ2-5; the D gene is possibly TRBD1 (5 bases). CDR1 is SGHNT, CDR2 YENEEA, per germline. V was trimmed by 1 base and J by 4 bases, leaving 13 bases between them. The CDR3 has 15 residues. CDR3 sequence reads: CASSLGGAIGETQYF. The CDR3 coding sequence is TGTGCCAGCAGCTTAGGGGGCGCGATAGGAGAGACCCAGTACTTC.

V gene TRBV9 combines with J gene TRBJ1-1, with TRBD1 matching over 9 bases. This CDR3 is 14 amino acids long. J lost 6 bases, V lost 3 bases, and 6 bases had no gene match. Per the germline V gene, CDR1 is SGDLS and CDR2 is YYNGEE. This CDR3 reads CASSGTGAGAEAFF. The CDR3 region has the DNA TGTGCCAGCAGCGGGACAGGGGCGGGAGCTGAAGCTTTCTTT. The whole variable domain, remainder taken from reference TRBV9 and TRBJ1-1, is DSGVTQTPKHLITATGQRVTLRCSPRSGDLSVYWYQQSLDQGLQFLIQYYNGEERAKGNILERFSAQQFPDLHSELNLSSLELGDSALYFCASSGTGAGAEAFFGQGTRLTVV.

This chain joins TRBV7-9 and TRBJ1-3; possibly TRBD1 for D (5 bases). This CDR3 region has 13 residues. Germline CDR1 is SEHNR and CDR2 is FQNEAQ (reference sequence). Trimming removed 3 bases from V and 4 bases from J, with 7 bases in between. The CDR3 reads CASSFGAGNTIYF. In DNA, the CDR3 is TGTGCCAGCAGCTTTGGGGCAGGAAACACCATATATTTT.

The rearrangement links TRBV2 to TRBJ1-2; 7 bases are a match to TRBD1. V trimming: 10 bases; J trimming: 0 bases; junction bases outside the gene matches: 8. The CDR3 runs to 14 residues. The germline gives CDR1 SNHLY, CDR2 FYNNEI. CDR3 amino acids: CANKGTAANYGYTF. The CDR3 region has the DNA TGTGCCAACAAAGGGACAGCAGCTAACTATGGCTACACCTTC.

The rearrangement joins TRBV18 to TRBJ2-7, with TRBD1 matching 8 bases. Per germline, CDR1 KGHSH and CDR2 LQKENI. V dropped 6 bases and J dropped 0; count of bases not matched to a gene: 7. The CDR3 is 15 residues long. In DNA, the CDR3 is TGTGCCAGCTCGATAATGGGACAGGCCTCCTACGAGCAGTACTTC. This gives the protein CASSIMGQASYEQYF.

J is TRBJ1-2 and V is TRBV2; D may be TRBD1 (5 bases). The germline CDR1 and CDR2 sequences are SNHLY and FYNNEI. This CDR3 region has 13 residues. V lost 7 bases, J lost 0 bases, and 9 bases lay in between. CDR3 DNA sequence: TGTGCCAGCATTGCAGGGTCTAACTATGGCTACACCTTC. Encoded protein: CASIAGSNYGYTF.

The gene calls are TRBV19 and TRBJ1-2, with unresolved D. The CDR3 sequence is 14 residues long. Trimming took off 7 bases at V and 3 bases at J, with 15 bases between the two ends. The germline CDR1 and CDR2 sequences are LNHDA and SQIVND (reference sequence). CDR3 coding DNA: TGTGCCAGTACCGAGGTGGGAGCCCACTATGGCTACACCTTC. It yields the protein CASTEVGAHYGYTF.